Each of the 5 T cell receptor beta chains below was sequenced from the same sample in a study of T-cell reconstitution after alpha-beta-depleted transplantation in children. A TCRbeta library incorporating unique molecular identifiers was prepared. TCRdb analysed the PCR reads with MiXCR anew, one entry per CDR3 protein. Here the sample spans fewer than 1 million distinct CDR3 sequences, 16% being singletons. Specimen: PBMCs, mostly from graft donor cells, collected 360 days after TCRalphabeta/CD19-depleted stem cell transplant. These receptor sequences come from a male patient younger than 18 who had a stem cell transplant for acute lymphoblastic leukemia, so the T cells may come from the graft donor.

The table lists this clonotype with many counts. V usage is TRBV4-1 and J usage is TRBJ2-7, with 9 bases identical to TRBD1. The J segment lost 3 bases and the V segment lost 4 bases, leaving 4 bases of the junction unmatched. The CDR3 runs to 14 residues. Germline V gene data show CDR1 as MGHRA and CDR2 as YSYEKL. CDR3 sequence: CASSLRDRDYEQYF. The CDR3 DNA reads TGCGCCAGCAGCCTCCGGGACAGGGACTACGAGCAGTACTTC.

This clonotype was counted many times. The J gene is TRBJ2-1, the V gene TRBV24-1; 9 nucleotides line up with TRBD1. The length of the CDR3 is 13 residues. CDR1 and CDR2 from the germline V gene are KGHDR and SFDVKD. After removal of 8 bases from V and 9 bases from J, the junction contained 7 bases not matched to a gene. The CDR3 coding sequence is TGTGCCACCAAACAACAGGGGGCTGGTGAGCAGTTCTTC. It specifies CATKQQGAGEQFF.

The rearrangement joins TRBV24-1 to TRBJ2-2, with TRBD2 identical over 7 bases. CDR3 size: 11 residues. V was pared by 9 bases and J by 6 bases, with 0 bases of the junction left unmatched. Looked up from germline, CDR1 is KGHDR and CDR2 is SFDVKD. The CDR3 DNA sequence: TGTGCCACCGCGGGGGCCGGGGAGCTGTTTTTT. It specifies CATAGAGELFF.

Worth noting for this clonotype: Likely a read error: the CDR3 ends without its conserved phenylalanine or tryptophan. The chain uses TRBV5-1 and TRBJ2-3, with 11 bases lining up with TRBD2. There are 18 residues in the CDR3. CDR1 is SGHRS and CDR2 is YFSETQ in the germline V gene. The V segment lost 3 bases and the J segment 0 bases; nucleotides outside the gene matches: 9. In nucleotides, the CDR3 is TGCGCCAGCAGCTGGCTAGCGGGAGGCTTCCTGAGCACAGATACGCAGTATTGT. It is translated as CASSWLAGGFLSTDTQYC.

This clonotype appeared a few times. This chain links TRBV5-1 with TRBJ2-1, with TRBD2 matching over 14 bases. From germline, CDR1 is SGHRS and CDR2 YFSETQ. CDR3 size: 18 residues. The ends lost 5 bases at V and 9 bases at J; junction bases unmatched: 16. The CDR3 reads CASRRQGTSGSRIGEQFF. DNA for the CDR3: TGCGCCAGCAGAAGACAGGGGACTAGCGGGAGTAGAATAGGTGAGCAGTTCTTC.